This T cell receptor beta chain emerged from a study of T cells after somatic rescue of genetic block. The germline V gene encodes CDR1 SGDLS and CDR2 YYNGEE. V lost 0 bases to trimming and J lost 6 bases, with 11 bases between them. CDR3 length equals 14 residues. Sequenced by immunoSEQ multiplex PCR; TCRdb stores in-frame clones only, minus some. The data hold roughly 10,000 clones, with 70% to 85% observed a single time. The sample comprised peripheral blood mononuclear cells (PBMCs). This TCR derives from a boy younger than 18. The chain couples TRBV9 to TRBJ2-3, with D perhaps TRBD2 (5 bases). CDR3 in DNA: TGTGCCAGCAGCGTAGTTGGGTGGGAGGATACGCAGTATTTT. Translated, it gives CASSVVGWEDTQYF.